This is a list of T cell receptor beta chains from one sample in a study of cytomegalovirus exposure and HLA in healthy donors. Clones were read by immunoSEQ multiplex PCR, and TCRdb kept only the in-frame ones, dropping some. This table has 150,000 to 200,000 clones, around nine tenths appearing once. Source material: PBMCs. The receptors stem from a young man in good health and CMV-seropositive. Each CDR3 is given with its conserved first and last residue. D genes are given only for firm matches. Only part of the rows carry a size: once, few, many, or a class if the clone is expanded.

d_gene: TRBD2; abundance: few; j_gene: TRBJ2-3; v_gene: TRBV27; CDR3aa: CASSTIRTSGNWTDTQYF; CDR3nt: TGTGCCAGCAGTACGATACGGACTAGCGGGAATTGGACAGATACGCAGTATTTT
d_gene: TRBD1; abundance: NA; j_gene: TRBJ2-5; v_gene: TRBV19; CDR3aa: CASSSQDRGRETQYF; CDR3nt: TGTGCCAGTAGTTCCCAGGACAGGGGGCGGGAGACCCAGTACTTC
d_gene: TRBD1; abundance: NA; j_gene: TRBJ2-2; v_gene: TRBV2; CDR3aa: CASRDRTGRNTGELFF; CDR3nt: TGTGCCAGCAGAGACCGGACAGGGAGAAACACCGGGGAGCTGTTTTTT
d_gene: NA; abundance: NA; j_gene: TRBJ1-4; v_gene: TRBV4-1; CDR3aa: CASSQGPGMGEKLFF; CDR3nt: TGCGCCAGCAGCCAAGGGCCAGGGATGGGGGAAAAACTGTTTTTT
d_gene: TRBD1; abundance: NA; j_gene: TRBJ1-5; v_gene: TRBV2; CDR3aa: CASRGTGNQPQHF; CDR3nt: TGTGCCAGCAGAGGGACAGGCAATCAGCCCCAGCATTTT
d_gene: NA; abundance: NA; j_gene: TRBJ1-5; v_gene: TRBV19; CDR3aa: CASTQDRSNQPQHF; CDR3nt: TGTGCCAGCACGCAGGACAGAAGCAATCAGCCCCAGCATTTT
d_gene: NA; abundance: NA; j_gene: TRBJ2-7; v_gene: TRBV5-4; CDR3aa: CASSWDKSYEQYF; CDR3nt: TGTGCCAGCAGCTGGGACAAATCCTACGAGCAGTACTTC
d_gene: TRBD2; abundance: NA; j_gene: TRBJ2-3; v_gene: TRBV6-1; CDR3aa: CASSEQFGTSGDTQYF; CDR3nt: TGTGCCAGCAGTGAACAATTTGGGACTAGCGGGGATACGCAGTATTTT
d_gene: TRBD1; abundance: NA; j_gene: TRBJ2-1; v_gene: TRBV5-1; CDR3aa: CASSLHGQDEQFF; CDR3nt: TGCGCCAGCAGCTTGCATGGACAGGATGAGCAGTTCTTC
d_gene: TRBD2; abundance: NA; j_gene: TRBJ2-2; v_gene: TRBV28; CDR3aa: CASSNPGLAGAMAATGELFF; CDR3nt: TGTGCCAGCAGCAACCCGGGACTAGCGGGAGCGATGGCTGCAACCGGGGAGCTGTTTTTT
d_gene: TRBD1; abundance: NA; j_gene: TRBJ2-1; v_gene: TRBV5-1; CDR3aa: CASSFQGAEYDEQFF; CDR3nt: TGCGCCAGCAGCTTTCAGGGGGCGGAGTACGATGAGCAGTTCTTC
d_gene: NA; abundance: NA; j_gene: TRBJ2-1; v_gene: TRBV2; CDR3aa: CASSEYLYEQFF; CDR3nt: TGTGCCAGCAGTGAATATTTATATGAGCAGTTCTTC
d_gene: TRBD1; abundance: NA; j_gene: TRBJ2-7; v_gene: TRBV6-6; CDR3aa: CATKTGGKNEQYF; CDR3nt: TGTGCCACCAAGACAGGGGGCAAGAACGAGCAGTACTTC
d_gene: NA; abundance: NA; j_gene: TRBJ2-7; v_gene: TRBV18; CDR3aa: CASSPGRSVDEQYF; CDR3nt: TGTGCCAGCTCACCAGGCAGGTCCGTCGACGAGCAGTACTTC
d_gene: TRBD1; abundance: NA; j_gene: TRBJ2-3; v_gene: TRBV4-1; CDR3aa: CASSQERTGTFSTDTQYF; CDR3nt: TGCGCCAGCAGCCAAGAGAGGACAGGGACCTTTAGCACAGATACGCAGTATTTT
d_gene: NA; abundance: NA; j_gene: TRBJ1-5; v_gene: TRBV7-2; CDR3aa: CASSLEQGNQPQHF; CDR3nt: TGTGCCAGCAGCTTAGAGCAGGGCAATCAGCCCCAGCATTTT
d_gene: TRBD1; abundance: NA; j_gene: TRBJ2-5; v_gene: TRBV28; CDR3aa: CASSLTTGEQETQYF; CDR3nt: TGTGCCAGCAGTTTAACAACAGGGGAACAAGAGACCCAGTACTTC
d_gene: TRBD2; abundance: NA; j_gene: TRBJ2-6; v_gene: TRBV9; CDR3aa: CASSSRLARTGANVLTF; CDR3nt: TGTGCCAGCAGCTCCCGACTAGCGAGGACTGGGGCCAACGTCCTGACTTTC
d_gene: NA; abundance: NA; j_gene: TRBJ2-7; v_gene: TRBV30; CDR3aa: CAWTRSPYEQYF; CDR3nt: TGTGCCTGGACTAGAAGTCCCTACGAGCAGTACTTC
d_gene: NA; abundance: NA; j_gene: TRBJ2-3; v_gene: TRBV2; CDR3aa: CASSTTGTDTQYF; CDR3nt: TGTGCCAGCAGTACAACAGGGACAGATACGCAGTATTTT
d_gene: TRBD1; abundance: NA; j_gene: TRBJ2-7; v_gene: TRBV27; CDR3aa: CASSLVGTGAYEQYF; CDR3nt: TGTGCCAGCAGTTTGGTCGGGACAGGTGCCTACGAGCAGTACTTC
d_gene: NA; abundance: NA; j_gene: TRBJ2-1; v_gene: TRBV5-6; CDR3aa: CASSLDLSEERNEQFF; CDR3nt: TGTGCCAGCAGCTTGGACCTTAGCGAGGAGCGGAATGAGCAGTTCTTC
d_gene: TRBD1; abundance: NA; j_gene: TRBJ1-2; v_gene: TRBV10-3; CDR3aa: CAMRQGSNYGYTF; CDR3nt: TGTGCCATGAGACAGGGGTCGAACTATGGCTACACCTTC
d_gene: NA; abundance: NA; j_gene: TRBJ2-7; v_gene: TRBV7-2; CDR3aa: CASSFGPGRLYEQYF; CDR3nt: TGTGCCAGCAGCTTTGGTCCAGGGAGGTTGTACGAGCAGTACTTC
d_gene: NA; abundance: NA; j_gene: TRBJ1-3; v_gene: TRBV2; CDR3aa: CASSEGAGGNTIYF; CDR3nt: TGTGCCAGCAGTGAGGGGGCTGGTGGAAACACCATATATTTT
d_gene: TRBD2; abundance: NA; j_gene: TRBJ2-7; v_gene: TRBV28; CDR3aa: CASSLFAGGYEQYF; CDR3nt: TGTGCCAGCAGTTTATTTGCGGGAGGTTACGAGCAGTACTTC
d_gene: NA; abundance: NA; j_gene: TRBJ1-1; v_gene: TRBV18; CDR3aa: CASSSPYPNTEAFF; CDR3nt: TGTGCCAGCTCATCCCCGTATCCGAACACTGAAGCTTTCTTT
d_gene: NA; abundance: NA; j_gene: TRBJ2-7; v_gene: TRBV21-1; CDR3aa: CARTGGLDEEQYF; CDR3nt: TGTGCTCGGACGGGAGGGTTGGATGAGGAGCAGTACTTC
d_gene: NA; abundance: once; j_gene: TRBJ2-1; v_gene: TRBV21-1; CDR3aa: CASSKGGTSLSFGDEQFF; CDR3nt: TGTGCCAGCAGCAAAGGGGGGACTAGTCTTAGTTTTGGGGATGAGCAGTTCTTC
d_gene: TRBD2; abundance: NA; j_gene: TRBJ2-1; v_gene: TRBV29-1; CDR3aa: CSVGGTSGRTPYNEQFF; CDR3nt: TGCAGCGTTGGAGGGACTAGCGGGAGGACCCCCTACAATGAGCAGTTCTTC
d_gene: NA; abundance: NA; j_gene: TRBJ2-7; v_gene: TRBV6-5; CDR3aa: CASSRTFASYEQYF; CDR3nt: TGTGCCAGCAGTAGGACTTTTGCCTCCTACGAGCAGTACTTC
d_gene: NA; abundance: once; j_gene: TRBJ2-1; v_gene: TRBV6-6; CDR3aa: CASSYRLGLGEQFF; CDR3nt: TGTGCCAGCAGTTACCGGCTTGGGCTCGGTGAGCAGTTCTTC
d_gene: NA; abundance: NA; j_gene: TRBJ1-5; v_gene: TRBV6-1; CDR3aa: CASSEFRWEVGPQHF; CDR3nt: TGTGCCAGCAGTGAATTTCGCTGGGAGGTGGGGCCCCAGCATTTT
d_gene: NA; abundance: NA; j_gene: TRBJ2-7; v_gene: TRBV27; CDR3aa: CASSRGVSYEQYF; CDR3nt: TGTGCCAGCAGTCGAGGAGTCTCCTACGAGCAGTACTTC
d_gene: NA; abundance: once; j_gene: TRBJ1-4; v_gene: TRBV15; CDR3aa: CATSKSRENNEKLFF; CDR3nt: TGTGCCACCAGTAAGAGCAGGGAAAATAATGAAAAACTGTTTTTT
d_gene: TRBD1; abundance: NA; j_gene: TRBJ2-7; v_gene: TRBV18; CDR3aa: CASSPGQGAYYEQYF; CDR3nt: TGTGCCAGCTCACCCGGACAGGGGGCGTACTACGAGCAGTACTTC
d_gene: NA; abundance: NA; j_gene: TRBJ2-3; v_gene: TRBV15; CDR3aa: CATSRGSSGSTDTQYF; CDR3nt: TGTGCCACCAGCAGAGGATCAAGCGGAAGCACAGATACGCAGTATTTT
d_gene: TRBD2; abundance: NA; j_gene: TRBJ2-1; v_gene: TRBV29-1; CDR3aa: CSVDPSGRPGNEQFF; CDR3nt: TGCAGCGTTGACCCCAGCGGGAGGCCGGGGAATGAGCAGTTCTTC
d_gene: NA; abundance: once; j_gene: TRBJ1-4; v_gene: TRBV5-5; CDR3aa: CASSLVSPEKLFF; CDR3nt: TGTGCCAGCAGCTTGGTCAGTCCAGAAAAACTGTTTTTT
d_gene: NA; abundance: NA; j_gene: TRBJ2-1; v_gene: TRBV7-6; CDR3aa: CASSHPGQGNDEQFF; CDR3nt: TGTGCCAGCAGCCACCCGGGACAAGGCAACGATGAGCAGTTCTTC